What follows describes a single T cell receptor beta chain. Its target is unknown. The method was immunoSEQ multiplex PCR; TCRdb's version includes in-frame clones alone and lacks a portion of them. The sample carries more than 2 million clones, about 95% recorded once. Naive CD8 cells, CD45RO-negative and positively selected for CCR7, excluded terminally differentiated effector memory CD45RA+ cells. All the donors were Caucasian adults who lived in Nashville, Tennessee. These data originate in a study of shared clonotypes between healthy human individuals. Study-wide results and caveats: Clonotypes shared by all four donors outscored non-shared clonotypes in generation probability. Larger richness was generally estimated for naive than memory subsets.

The CDR3 has 12 amino acids. V was trimmed by 5 bases and J by 7 bases, leaving 15 bases between them. Germline CDR1 reads GTSNPN; CDR2 reads SVGIG (reference sequence). The gene calls are TRBV30 and TRBJ2-7, with D perhaps TRBD1 (6 bases). The material sequenced was naive CD8+ T cells sorted from blood. This sequence originates from a man between 18 and 29 years old in good health. In DNA, the CDR3 is TGTGCCTGGGGACGACAGGTCTCAGAGCAGTACTTC. It yields the protein CAWGRQVSEQYF.